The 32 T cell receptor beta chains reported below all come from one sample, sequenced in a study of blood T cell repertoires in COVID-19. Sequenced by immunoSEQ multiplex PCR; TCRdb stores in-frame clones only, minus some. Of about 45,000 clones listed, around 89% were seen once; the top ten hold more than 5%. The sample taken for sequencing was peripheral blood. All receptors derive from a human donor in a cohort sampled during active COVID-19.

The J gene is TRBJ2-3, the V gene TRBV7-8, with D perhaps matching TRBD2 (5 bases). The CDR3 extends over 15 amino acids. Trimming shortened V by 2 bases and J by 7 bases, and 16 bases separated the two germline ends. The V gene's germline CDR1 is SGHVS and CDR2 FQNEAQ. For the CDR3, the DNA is TGTGCCAGCAGCTTAATCGTGAATGGCGGGCATACGCAGTATTTT. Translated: CASSLIVNGGHTQYF.

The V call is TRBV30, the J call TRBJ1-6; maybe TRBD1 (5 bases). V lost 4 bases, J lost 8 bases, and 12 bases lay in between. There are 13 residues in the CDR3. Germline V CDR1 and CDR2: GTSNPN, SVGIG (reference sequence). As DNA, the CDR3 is TGTGCCTGGAATGCAGGGATCGATTCACCCCTCCACTTT. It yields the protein CAWNAGIDSPLHF.

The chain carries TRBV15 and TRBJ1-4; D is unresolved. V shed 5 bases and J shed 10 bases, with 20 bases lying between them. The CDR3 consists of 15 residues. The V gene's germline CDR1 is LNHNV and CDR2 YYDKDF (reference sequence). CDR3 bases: TGTGCCACCAGCGGGCACGGGGAGGAATCCGTAAAACTGTTTTTT. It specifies CATSGHGEESVKLFF.

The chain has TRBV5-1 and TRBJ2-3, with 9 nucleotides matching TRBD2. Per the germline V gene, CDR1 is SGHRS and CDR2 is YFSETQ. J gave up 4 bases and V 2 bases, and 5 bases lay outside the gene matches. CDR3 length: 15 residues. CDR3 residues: CASSFRGGASDTQYF. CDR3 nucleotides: TGCGCCAGCAGCTTTCGCGGGGGGGCGTCAGATACGCAGTATTTT.

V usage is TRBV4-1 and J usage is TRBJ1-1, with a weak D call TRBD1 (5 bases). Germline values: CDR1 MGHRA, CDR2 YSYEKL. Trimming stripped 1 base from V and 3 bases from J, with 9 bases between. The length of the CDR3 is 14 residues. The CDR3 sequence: CASSQGPGDTEAFF. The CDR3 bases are TGCGCCAGCAGCCAAGGTCCGGGGGACACTGAAGCTTTCTTT.

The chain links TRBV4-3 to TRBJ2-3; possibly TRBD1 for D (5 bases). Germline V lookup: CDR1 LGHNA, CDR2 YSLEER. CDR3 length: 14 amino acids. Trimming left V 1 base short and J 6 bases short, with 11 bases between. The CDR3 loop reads CASSQVSTGDTQYF. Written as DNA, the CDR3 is TGCGCCAGCAGCCAAGTCAGCACAGGTGATACGCAGTATTTT.

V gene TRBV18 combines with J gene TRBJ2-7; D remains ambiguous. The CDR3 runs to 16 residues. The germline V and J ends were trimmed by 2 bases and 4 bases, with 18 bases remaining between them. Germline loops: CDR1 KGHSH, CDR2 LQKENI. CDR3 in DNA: TGTGCCAGCTCACCAGTCGGCGGAGTTTCGTTATACGAGCAGTACTTC. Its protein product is CASSPVGGVSLYEQYF.

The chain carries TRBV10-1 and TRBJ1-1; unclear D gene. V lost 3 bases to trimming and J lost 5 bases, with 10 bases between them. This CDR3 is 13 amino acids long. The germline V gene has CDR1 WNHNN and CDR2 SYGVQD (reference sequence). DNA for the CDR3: TGCGCCAGCAGTGAAAGCCAGCGGACTGAAGCTTTCTTT. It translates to CASSESQRTEAFF.

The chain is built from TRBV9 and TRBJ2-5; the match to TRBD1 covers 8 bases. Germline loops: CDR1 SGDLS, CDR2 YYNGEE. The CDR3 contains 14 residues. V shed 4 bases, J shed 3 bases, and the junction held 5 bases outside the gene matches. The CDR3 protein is CASSPRQGKETQYF. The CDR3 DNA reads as TGTGCCAGCAGCCCGCGACAGGGGAAAGAGACCCAGTACTTC.

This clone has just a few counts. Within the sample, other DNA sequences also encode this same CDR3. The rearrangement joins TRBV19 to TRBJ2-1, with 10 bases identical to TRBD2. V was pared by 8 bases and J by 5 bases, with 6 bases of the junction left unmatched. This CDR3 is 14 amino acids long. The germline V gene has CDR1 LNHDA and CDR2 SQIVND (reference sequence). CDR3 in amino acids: CASRLAGVNNEQFF. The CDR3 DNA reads TGTGCCAGTCGTCTAGCGGGAGTCAACAATGAGCAGTTCTTC.

The CDR3 loop is CASLRGNTEAFF. DNA of the CDR3: TGTGCCAGTCTCAGGGGAAACACTGAAGCTTTCTTT. The rearrangement uses TRBV19 and TRBJ1-1; D perhaps matches TRBD1 (6 bases). The CDR3 covers 12 residues. Deletions cut 8 bases from V and 2 bases from J, with 9 bases between. The germline gives CDR1 LNHDA, CDR2 SQIVND (reference sequence).

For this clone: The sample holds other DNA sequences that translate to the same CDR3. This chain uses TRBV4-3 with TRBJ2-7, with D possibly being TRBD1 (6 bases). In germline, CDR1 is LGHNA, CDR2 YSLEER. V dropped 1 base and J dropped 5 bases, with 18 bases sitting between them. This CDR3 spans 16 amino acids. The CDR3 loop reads CASSQGKGVGRNEQYF. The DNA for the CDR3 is TGCGCCAGCAGCCAAGGGAAGGGGGTAGGGCGGAACGAGCAGTACTTC.

DNA of the CDR3: TGTGCCAGCAGGGCCAGGGGGGCGCAGTTCTTC. This translates into CASRARGAQFF. The chain recombines TRBV2 with TRBJ2-1; tentative D call: TRBD1 (7 bases). The V gene lost 6 bases and the J gene lost 12 bases, with 12 bases spanning the gap. Germline loops: CDR1 SNHLY, CDR2 FYNNEI. The CDR3 covers 11 residues.

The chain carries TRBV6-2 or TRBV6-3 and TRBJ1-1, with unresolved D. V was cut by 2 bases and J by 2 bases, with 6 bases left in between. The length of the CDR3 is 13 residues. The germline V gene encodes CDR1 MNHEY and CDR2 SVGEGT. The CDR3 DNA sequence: TGTGCCAGCAGTTACGCAGTTAACACTGAAGCTTTCTTT. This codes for CASSYAVNTEAFF.

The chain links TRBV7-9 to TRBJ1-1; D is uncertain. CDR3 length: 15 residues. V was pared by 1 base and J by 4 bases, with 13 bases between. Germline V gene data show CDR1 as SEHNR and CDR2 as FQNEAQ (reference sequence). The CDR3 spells CASSLVTSGGTEAFF. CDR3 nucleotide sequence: TGTGCCAGCAGCTTAGTAACAAGTGGAGGCACTGAAGCTTTCTTT. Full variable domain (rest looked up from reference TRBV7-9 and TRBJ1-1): DTGVSQNPRHKITKRGQNVTFRCDPISEHNRLYWYRQTLGQGPEFLTYFQNEAQLEKSRLLSDRFSAERPKGSFSTLEIQRTEQGDSAMYLCASSLVTSGGTEAFFGQGTRLTVV.

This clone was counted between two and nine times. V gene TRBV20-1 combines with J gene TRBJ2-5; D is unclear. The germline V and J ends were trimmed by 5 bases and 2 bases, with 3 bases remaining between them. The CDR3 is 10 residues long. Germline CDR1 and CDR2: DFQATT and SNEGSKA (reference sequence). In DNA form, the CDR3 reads TGCAGTGCTTTACAAGAGACCCAGTACTTC. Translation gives CSALQETQYF.

The CDR3 region has the DNA TGTGCCAGCAGTGCCCGACAGGGATCAAACTATGGCTACACCTTC. Translation: CASSARQGSNYGYTF. V usage is TRBV6-6 and J usage is TRBJ1-2, with TRBD1 matching over 7 bases. CDR1 is MNHNY, CDR2 SVGAGI, per germline (reference sequence). The V and J ends lost 5 bases and 2 bases, in that order; junction bases with no gene match: 8. This CDR3 comprises 15 residues.

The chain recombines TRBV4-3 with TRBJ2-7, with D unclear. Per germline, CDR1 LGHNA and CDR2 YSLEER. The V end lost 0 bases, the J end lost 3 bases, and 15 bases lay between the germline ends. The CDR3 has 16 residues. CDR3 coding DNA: TGCGCCAGCAGCCAAGAAATTTCGGTTGGTAGCTACGAGCAGTACTTC. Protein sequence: CASSQEISVGSYEQYF.

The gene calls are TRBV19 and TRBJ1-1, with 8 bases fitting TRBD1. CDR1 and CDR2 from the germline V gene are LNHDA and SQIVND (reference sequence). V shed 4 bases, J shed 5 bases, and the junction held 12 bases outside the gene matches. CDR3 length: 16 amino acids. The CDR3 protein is CASSTPRTGFGTEAFF. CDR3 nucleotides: TGTGCCAGTAGTACACCGCGGACAGGGTTTGGGACTGAAGCTTTCTTT.

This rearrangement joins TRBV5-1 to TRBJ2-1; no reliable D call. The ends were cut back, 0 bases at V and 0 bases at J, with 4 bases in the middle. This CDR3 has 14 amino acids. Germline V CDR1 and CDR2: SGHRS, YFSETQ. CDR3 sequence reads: CASSLAVSYNEQFF. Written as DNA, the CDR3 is TGCGCCAGCAGCTTGGCGGTCTCCTACAATGAGCAGTTCTTC.

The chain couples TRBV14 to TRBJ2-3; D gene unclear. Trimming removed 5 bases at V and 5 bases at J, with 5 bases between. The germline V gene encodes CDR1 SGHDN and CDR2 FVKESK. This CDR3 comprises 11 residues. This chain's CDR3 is CASSYKDTQYF. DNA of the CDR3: TGTGCCAGCAGCTACAAAGATACGCAGTATTTT.

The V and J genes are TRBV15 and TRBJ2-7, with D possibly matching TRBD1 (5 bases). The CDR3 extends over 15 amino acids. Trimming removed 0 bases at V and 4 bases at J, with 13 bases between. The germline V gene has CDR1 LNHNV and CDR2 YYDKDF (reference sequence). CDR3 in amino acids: CATSRDRSRVYEQYF. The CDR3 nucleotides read TGTGCCACCAGCAGAGACCGGAGCAGGGTGTACGAGCAGTACTTC.

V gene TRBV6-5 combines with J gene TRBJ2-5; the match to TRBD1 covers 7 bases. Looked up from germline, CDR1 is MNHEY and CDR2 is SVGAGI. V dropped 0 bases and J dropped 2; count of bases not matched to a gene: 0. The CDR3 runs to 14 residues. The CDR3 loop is CASSYSTGQETQYF. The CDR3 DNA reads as TGTGCCAGCAGTTACTCGACAGGGCAAGAGACCCAGTACTTC.

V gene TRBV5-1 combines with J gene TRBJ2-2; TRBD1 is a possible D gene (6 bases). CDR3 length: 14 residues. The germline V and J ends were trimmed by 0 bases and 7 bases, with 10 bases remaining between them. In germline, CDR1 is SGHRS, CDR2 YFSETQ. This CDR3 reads CASSLAQGGGELFF. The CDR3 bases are TGCGCCAGCAGCTTGGCACAGGGTGGCGGGGAGCTGTTTTTT. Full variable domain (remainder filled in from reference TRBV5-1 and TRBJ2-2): KAGVTQTPRYLIKTRGQQVTLSCSPISGHRSVSWYQQTPGQGLQFLFEYFSETQRNKGNFPGRFSGRQFSNSRSEMNVSTLELGDSALYLCASSLAQGGGELFFGEGSRLTVL.

The CDR3 protein is CASSGAGDRATEAFF. CDR3 nucleotides: TGCGCCAGCAGCGGCGCAGGGGATCGTGCCACTGAAGCTTTCTTT. This chain links TRBV5-1 with TRBJ1-1, with a tentative D call TRBD1 (6 bases). Germline lookup yields CDR1 SGHRS and CDR2 YFSETQ. Trimming pared 4 bases from V and 4 bases from J, leaving 17 bases between. This CDR3 comprises 15 residues.

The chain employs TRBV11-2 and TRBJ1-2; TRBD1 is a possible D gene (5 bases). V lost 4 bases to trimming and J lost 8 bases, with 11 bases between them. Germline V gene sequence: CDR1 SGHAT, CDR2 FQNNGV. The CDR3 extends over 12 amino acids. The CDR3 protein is CASSWGGTGYTF. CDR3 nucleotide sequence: TGTGCCAGCAGCTGGGGGGGAACCGGCTACACCTTC. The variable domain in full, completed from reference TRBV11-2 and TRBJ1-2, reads EAGVAQSPRYKIIEKRQSVAFWCNPISGHATLYWYQQILGQGPKLLIQFQNNGVVDDSQLPKDRFSAERLKGVDSTLKIQPAKLEDSAVYLCASSWGGTGYTFGSGTRLTVV.

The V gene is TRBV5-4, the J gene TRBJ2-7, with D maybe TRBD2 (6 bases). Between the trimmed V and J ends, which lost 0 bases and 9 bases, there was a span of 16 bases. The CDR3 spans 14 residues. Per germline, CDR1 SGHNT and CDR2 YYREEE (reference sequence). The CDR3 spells CASSLAGTGVRQYF. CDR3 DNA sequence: TGTGCCAGCAGCTTGGCCGGGACTGGCGTCCGGCAGTACTTC.

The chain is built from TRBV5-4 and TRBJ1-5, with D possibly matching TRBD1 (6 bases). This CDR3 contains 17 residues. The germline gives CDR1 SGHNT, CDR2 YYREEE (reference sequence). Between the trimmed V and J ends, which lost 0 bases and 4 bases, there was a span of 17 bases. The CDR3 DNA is TGTGCCAGCAGCTTGGGAGGGGCGGCAGGGGATAATCAGCCCCAGCATTTT. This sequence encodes CASSLGGAAGDNQPQHF. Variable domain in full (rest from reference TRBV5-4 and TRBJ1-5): ETGVTQSPTHLIKTRGQQVTLRCSSQSGHNTVSWYQQALGQGPQFIFQYYREEENGRGNFPPRFSGLQFPNYSSELNVNALELDDSALYLCASSLGGAAGDNQPQHFGDGTRLSIL.

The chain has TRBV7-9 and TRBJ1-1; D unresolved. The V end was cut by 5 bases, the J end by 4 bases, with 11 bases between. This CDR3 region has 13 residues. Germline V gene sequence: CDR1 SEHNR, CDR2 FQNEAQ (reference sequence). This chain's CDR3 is CASSRGLGTEAFF. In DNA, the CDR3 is TGTGCCAGCAGCCGAGGATTGGGCACTGAAGCTTTCTTT.

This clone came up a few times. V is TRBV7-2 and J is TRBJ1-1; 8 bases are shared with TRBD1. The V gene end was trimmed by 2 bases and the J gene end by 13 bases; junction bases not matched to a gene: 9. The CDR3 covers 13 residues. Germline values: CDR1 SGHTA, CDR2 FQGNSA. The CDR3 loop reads CASSLNRGEKDFF. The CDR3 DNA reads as TGTGCCAGCAGCTTAAACAGGGGGGAAAAGGATTTCTTT.

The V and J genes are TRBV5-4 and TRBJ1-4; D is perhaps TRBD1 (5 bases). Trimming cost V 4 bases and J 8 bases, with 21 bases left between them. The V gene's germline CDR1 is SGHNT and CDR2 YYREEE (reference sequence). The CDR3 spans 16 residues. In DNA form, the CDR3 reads TGTGCCAGCAGCGCGGAGGGGCCCCACGGAGGCGAAAAACTGTTTTTT. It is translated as CASSAEGPHGGEKLFF.

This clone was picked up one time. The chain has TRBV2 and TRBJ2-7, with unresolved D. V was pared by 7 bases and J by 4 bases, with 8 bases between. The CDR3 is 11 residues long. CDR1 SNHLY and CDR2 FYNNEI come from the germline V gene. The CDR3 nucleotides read TGTGCCAGCATTCAGGATTACGAGCAGTACTTC. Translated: CASIQDYEQYF. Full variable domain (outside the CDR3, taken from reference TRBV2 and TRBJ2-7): EPEVTQTPSHQVTQMGQEVILRCVPISNHLYFYWYRQILGQKVEFLVSFYNNEISEKSEIFDDQFSVERPDGSNFTLKIRSTKLEDSAMYFCASIQDYEQYFGPGTRLTVT.